This T cell receptor beta chain was identified in a study of PD-1 blockade in classical Hodgkin lymphoma. The germline V gene has CDR1 MNHEY and CDR2 SVGAGI. The CDR3 sequence is 16 residues long. V was clipped by 2 bases and J by 7 bases, with 17 bases between them. Produced via immunoSEQ multiplex PCR; TCRdb's table is partial and in-frame only. Found here are roughly 140,000 clones, about 81% of them singletons; the top ten hold 7% to 9.5%. Each of the patients experienced relapse following autologous stem cell transplantation, and their brentuximab vedotin exposure differed. Complete response, partial response or progressive disease constituted the best responses recorded.

The TCR comes from a human donor with classical Hodgkin lymphoma. The sequences come from peripheral blood mononuclear cells (PBMCs), collected before the second cycle of nivolumab. The V call is TRBV6-5, the J call TRBJ2-2; D call uncertain. CDR3 amino acids: CASSYLWLSSGGELFF. The DNA of the CDR3 is TGTGCCAGCAGTTACCTGTGGCTTTCTTCTGGCGGGGAGCTGTTTTTT.